The 28 T cell receptor beta chains below were found in one sample sequenced in a study of blood T cell repertoires in COVID-19. Only in-frame clones appear in the TCRdb table, and some are missing; sequencing was by immunoSEQ multiplex PCR. Of more than 15,000 clones listed, roughly 81% are singletons. Sequencing was performed on peripheral blood. The receptors here all came from a human donor with active COVID-19. The donor label of this sample is uncertain.

This clone was seen a single time. This sequence joins TRBV19 and TRBJ2-3; 7 nucleotides line up with TRBD1. Looked up from germline, CDR1 is LNHDA and CDR2 is SQIVND (reference sequence). This CDR3 spans 16 amino acids. V was pared by 3 bases and J by 5 bases, with 11 bases of the junction left unmatched. CDR3 sequence reads: CASSISYRGAGDTQYF. The DNA for the CDR3 is TGTGCCAGTAGTATCTCCTACAGGGGTGCCGGAGATACGCAGTATTTT.

This clone was found once. This chain uses TRBV12-5 with TRBJ2-2, with D uncertain. V lost 5 bases to trimming and J lost 0 bases, with 4 bases between them. There are 13 residues in the CDR3. Germline V lookup: CDR1 LGHNT, CDR2 FRNRAP. The CDR3 bases are TGTGCTAGTGGTGGGCCGAACACCGGGGAGCTGTTTTTT. This encodes CASGGPNTGELFF. The full variable domain, its missing parts supplied by reference TRBV12-5 and TRBJ2-2, is DARVTQTPRHKVTEMGQEVTMRCQPILGHNTVFWYRQTMMQGLELLAYFRNRAPLDDSGMPKDRFSAEMPDATLATLKIQPSEPRDSAVYFCASGGPNTGELFFGEGSRLTVL.

V and J are TRBV6-5 and TRBJ2-3, with 11 bases that match TRBD2. Germline lookup yields CDR1 MNHEY and CDR2 SVGAGI. The ends lost 5 bases at V and 5 bases at J; junction bases unmatched: 6. The CDR3 covers 15 residues. The CDR3 is CASSIAGGRRDTQYF. Here the CDR3 DNA reads TGTGCCAGCAGTATAGCGGGGGGGCGAAGAGATACGCAGTATTTT.

This clone was detected only a few times. The CDR3: CASSQAGYGYTF. The CDR3, as DNA: TGTGCCAGCAGCCAAGCCGGTTATGGCTACACCTTC. The chain uses TRBV14 and TRBJ1-2; no reliable D call. Trimming pared 1 base from V and 5 bases from J, leaving 5 bases between. CDR1 is SGHDN, CDR2 FVKESK, per germline. There are 12 residues in the CDR3.

The V gene is TRBV14, the J gene TRBJ2-4, with D perhaps matching TRBD1 (5 bases). Germline V gene sequence: CDR1 SGHDN, CDR2 FVKESK. There are 13 residues in the CDR3. Trimming took 8 bases from V and 7 from J, leaving 15 bases between them. The CDR3 nucleotides read TGTGCCAGCTCTTGGGGCCAGGGTAACATTCAGTACTTC. Translated, it gives CASSWGQGNIQYF.

This clone was counted between two and nine times. The chain is built from TRBV29-1 and TRBJ2-7; no definite D call. The CDR3 length is 14 residues. V was shortened by 4 bases and J by 0 bases, with 13 bases between the two germline ends. In germline, CDR1 is SQVTM, CDR2 ANQGSEA. The CDR3 DNA sequence: TGCAGCGTTGTGCCTGGTAAGAGCTCCTACGAGCAGTACTTC. It codes for CSVVPGKSSYEQYF.

This chain uses TRBV19 with TRBJ1-2; possibly TRBD1 for D (6 bases). The CDR3 has 16 residues. V was pared by 7 bases and J by 1 base, with 19 bases between. In germline, CDR1 is LNHDA, CDR2 SQIVND (reference sequence). For the CDR3, the DNA is TGTGCCAGTAACCCAGGGCCCCAGGGACATAACTATGGCTACACCTTC. This gives the protein CASNPGPQGHNYGYTF.

The CDR3 reads CASSLGGTSGHYEQYF. The CDR3 nucleotides are TGCGCCAGCAGCTTGGGGGGGACTAGCGGTCACTACGAGCAGTACTTC. The chain carries TRBV5-1 and TRBJ2-7; 11 nucleotides line up with TRBD2. CDR1 and CDR2 (germline): SGHRS, YFSETQ. CDR3 size: 16 residues. J gave up 3 bases and V 0 bases, and 5 bases lay outside the gene matches.

The chain joins TRBV19 to TRBJ1-3; 8 bases agree with TRBD1. The V and J ends lost 6 bases and 0 bases, in that order; junction bases with no gene match: 7. CDR3 length equals 16 residues. Germline V lookup: CDR1 LNHDA, CDR2 SQIVND (reference sequence). CDR3 sequence (DNA): TGTGCCAGTAGCGACAGGGGCCCGGACTCTGGAAACACCATATATTTT. Translated, it gives CASSDRGPDSGNTIYF.

The genes are TRBV28 and TRBJ2-6, with no clear D. The V and J ends lost 5 bases and 4 bases respectively, with 6 bases between them. There are 13 residues in the CDR3. Germline V gene lookup returns CDR1 MDHEN and CDR2 SYDVKM. The CDR3 loop is CASSLPGANVLTF. The CDR3 DNA follows: TGTGCCAGCAGTCTCCCGGGGGCCAACGTCCTGACTTTC.

This clone came up once. The chain has TRBV19 and TRBJ1-5; 9 bases are shared with TRBD1. The V gene's germline CDR1 is LNHDA and CDR2 SQIVND (reference sequence). J gave up 6 bases and V 5 bases, and 5 bases lay outside the gene matches. The CDR3 consists of 14 residues. The CDR3 protein is CASSETGGRQPQHF. The DNA for the CDR3 is TGTGCCAGTAGTGAAACAGGGGGCCGTCAGCCCCAGCATTTT.

This chain uses TRBV11-3 with TRBJ2-1; a possible D gene is TRBD2 (5 bases). Deletions cut 1 base from V and 5 bases from J, with 6 bases between. Germline-derived CDR1 and CDR2 are SGHNT and YENEEA. This CDR3 comprises 13 residues. CDR3 in amino acids: CASSLVGNNEQFF. As DNA, the CDR3 is TGTGCCAGCAGCTTAGTCGGGAACAATGAGCAGTTCTTC.

This sequence joins TRBV29-1 and TRBJ2-7, with TRBD2 identical over 8 bases. V lost 6 bases and J lost 1; bases outside the gene matches: 8. Germline V gives CDR1 SQVTM, CDR2 ANQGSEA. The CDR3 runs 14 residues. The CDR3: CSVSGGGLSYEQYF. The CDR3 nucleotides are TGCAGCGTCTCCGGGGGGGGCTTGTCCTACGAGCAGTACTTC.

This clone was seen just once. The V call is TRBV10-3, the J call TRBJ2-7; 8 nucleotides agree with TRBD1. Germline V gene data show CDR1 as ENHRY and CDR2 as SYGVKD. The ends lost 4 bases at V and 4 bases at J; junction bases unmatched: 6. The CDR3 extends over 14 amino acids. CDR3 in DNA: TGTGCCATCAGTGGCGGGACAGGACCTTACGAGCAGTACTTC. This codes for CAISGGTGPYEQYF.

The chain combines TRBV24-1 with TRBJ2-3; 7 nucleotides line up with TRBD1. V was pared by 5 bases and J by 3 bases, with 7 bases of the junction left unmatched. CDR3 size: 15 residues. Germline V gene sequence: CDR1 KGHDR, CDR2 SFDVKD. The CDR3 is CATSGRQGETDTQYF. CDR3 coding DNA: TGTGCCACCAGTGGACGGCAGGGGGAGACAGATACGCAGTATTTT.

The J gene is TRBJ2-1, the V gene TRBV19, with TRBD2 identical over 11 bases. CDR3 size: 18 residues. Germline CDR1 and CDR2: LNHDA and SQIVND (reference sequence). V lost 3 bases to trimming and J lost 1 base; unmatched junction nucleotides: 8. The CDR3 DNA reads as TGTGCCAGTAGTATTCCGGGACTAGCGGTTCGGTCCTACAATGAGCAGTTCTTC. It codes for CASSIPGLAVRSYNEQFF. The whole variable domain, remainder taken from reference TRBV19 and TRBJ2-1, is DGGITQSPKYLFRKEGQNVTLSCEQNLNHDAMYWYRQDPGQGLRLIYYSQIVNDFQKGDIAEGYSVSREKKESFPLTVTSAQKNPTAFYLCASSIPGLAVRSYNEQFFGPGTRLTVL.

Only one count was recorded for this clone. The chain is built from TRBV6-6 and TRBJ1-6; D not certain. V lost 0 bases, J lost 5 bases, and 5 bases lay in between. CDR3 length: 14 amino acids. Germline values: CDR1 MNHNY, CDR2 SVGAGI (reference sequence). CDR3 nucleotides: TGTGCCAGCAGTTACTCGGAGGATAATTCACCCCTCCACTTT. Its translation: CASSYSEDNSPLHF.

V is TRBV6-5 and J is TRBJ2-7; D not resolved. CDR1 MNHEY and CDR2 SVGAGI come from the germline V gene. The V end was cut by 4 bases, the J end by 6 bases, with 10 bases between. This CDR3 contains 12 residues. CDR3 region: CASSSPPGEQYF. Here the CDR3 DNA reads TGTGCCAGCAGTTCTCCCCCGGGCGAGCAGTACTTC.

V gene TRBV18 combines with J gene TRBJ1-1; D ambiguous. Germline V gene lookup returns CDR1 KGHSH and CDR2 LQKENI. The ends were cut back, 4 bases at V and 4 bases at J, with 13 bases in the middle. The CDR3 contains 14 residues. The chain's CDR3 is CASSLRGSGTEAFF. The CDR3 DNA sequence: TGTGCCAGCTCACTCCGCGGGTCGGGCACTGAAGCTTTCTTT.

This chain connects TRBV21-1 to TRBJ2-1; TRBD2, as called in the table, went unchecked against the DNA. TRBV21-1 is noted as a pseudogene. The CDR3 has 11 amino acids. CDR3 bases: TGTGCCAGCAGCTTCGGAGGGCAGCAGTTCTTC. It codes for CASSFGGQQFF.

The rearrangement joins TRBV10-3 to TRBJ1-1; a weak D match, TRBD1 (5 bases). The germline V and J ends were trimmed by 0 bases and 7 bases, with 9 bases remaining between them. The germline gives CDR1 ENHRY, CDR2 SYGVKD. The CDR3 spans 13 residues. DNA of the CDR3: TGTGCCATCAGTGAGTCCCAGGGCGGTGAAGCTTTCTTT. It encodes CAISESQGGEAFF.

V is TRBV6-5 and J is TRBJ1-1; TRBD1 might be the D (5 bases). Trimming left V 6 bases short and J 11 bases short, with 13 bases between. Germline V lookup: CDR1 MNHEY, CDR2 SVGAGI. The CDR3 is 11 residues long. In DNA, the CDR3 is TGTGCCAGCAGCTTCGACAGAATTGCTTTCTTT. It encodes CASSFDRIAFF.

This clone was counted only a few times. The identical CDR3 is also encoded by other nucleotide sequences in the sample. DNA of the CDR3: TGCGCCAGCAGCTTGGTAGGCGACTTACAAGAGACCCAGTACTTC. Encoded protein: CASSLVGDLQETQYF. This chain joins TRBV5-1 and TRBJ2-5; D unresolved. V was shortened by 0 bases and J by 2 bases, with 11 bases between the two germline ends. The length of the CDR3 is 15 residues. Germline V gene data show CDR1 as SGHRS and CDR2 as YFSETQ.

The chain recombines TRBV18 with TRBJ1-1, with D possibly being TRBD1 (6 bases). Germline CDR1 KGHSH, CDR2 LQKENI. The ends were cut back, 1 base at V and 6 bases at J, with 12 bases in the middle. There are 14 residues in the CDR3. This CDR3 reads CASSPLPAGAEAFF. The DNA for the CDR3 is TGTGCCAGCTCACCACTACCCGCAGGGGCTGAAGCTTTCTTT.

The chain uses TRBV30 and TRBJ2-5; 8 positions agree with TRBD2. Germline V lookup: CDR1 GTSNPN, CDR2 SVGIG (reference sequence). There are 14 residues in the CDR3. V shed 0 bases, J shed 1 base, and the junction held 1 base outside the gene matches. The CDR3 here is CAWSVGLAQETQYF. In DNA, the CDR3 is TGTGCCTGGAGTGTCGGACTAGCCCAAGAGACCCAGTACTTC.

This chain connects TRBV14 to TRBJ2-3; D may be TRBD2 (6 bases). This CDR3 comprises 16 residues. V was pared by 0 bases and J by 1 base, with 11 bases between. CDR1 is SGHDN, CDR2 FVKESK, per germline. The CDR3: CASSQDRASGTDTQYF. As DNA, the CDR3 is TGTGCCAGCAGCCAAGATCGGGCTAGCGGCACAGATACGCAGTATTTT. Looking up the rest from reference TRBV14 and TRBJ2-3 gives the full variable domain: EAGVTQFPSHSVIEKGQTVTLRCDPISGHDNLYWYRRVMGKEIKFLLHFVKESKQDESGMPNNRFLAERTGGTYSTLKVQPAELEDSGVYFCASSQDRASGTDTQYFGPGTRLTVL.

V gene TRBV7-8 combines with J gene TRBJ2-2; TRBD2 might be the D (7 bases). Germline CDR1 is SGHVS and CDR2 is FQNEAQ. The CDR3 length is 15 residues. Trimming took off 6 bases at V and 6 bases at J, with 17 bases between the two ends. CDR3 in amino acids: CASRGGGYLAGELFF. CDR3 DNA sequence: TGTGCCAGCAGGGGAGGGGGGTACCTAGCCGGGGAGCTGTTTTTT.

The rearrangement links TRBV7-9 to TRBJ2-2, with a weak D call TRBD2 (5 bases). The CDR3 is 14 amino acids. V was cut by 3 bases and J by 10 bases, with 15 bases left in between. Germline V lookup: CDR1 SEHNR, CDR2 FQNEAQ (reference sequence). CDR3 sequence (DNA): TGTGCCAGCAGCTTTAGTCTAGCCTTGGAGGAGCTGTTTTTT. This codes for CASSFSLALEELFF.